The rows below give T cell receptor beta chains drawn from one sample of a study of shared clonotypes between healthy human individuals. Produced via immunoSEQ multiplex PCR; TCRdb's table is partial and in-frame only. The data contain millions of clones, roughly 96% of them singletons. The specimen sequenced was naive CD4+ T cells sorted from blood. The receptors here all came from a young man in good health. Each CDR3 is given with its conserved first and last residue. The order of the fields is CDR3 DNA, CDR3 protein, J gene, V gene, clone size, D gene. The D gene is left open where the match is weak. The size field is filled for only some rows; it gives once, few, many or a size class.

CDR3nt: TGTGCCAGCTCACCAGGGCCGTACCAAGAGACCCAGTACTTC
CDR3aa: CASSPGPYQETQYF
j_gene: TRBJ2-5
v_gene: TRBV18
abundance: NA
d_gene: NA

CDR3nt: TGTGCCATCACTCGGACAGTAAATGAAAAACTGTTTTTT
CDR3aa: CAITRTVNEKLFF
j_gene: TRBJ1-4
v_gene: TRBV10-3
abundance: NA
d_gene: NA

CDR3nt: TGCGCCAGCAGCTTAGCCACGGGACTACTTAACAATGAGCAGTTCTTC
CDR3aa: CASSLATGLLNNEQFF
j_gene: TRBJ2-1
v_gene: TRBV5-1
abundance: NA
d_gene: TRBD2

CDR3nt: TGTGCCATCAGTCCCCCGCAGGACAGATTCTCTGGGGCCAACGTCCTGACTTTC
CDR3aa: CAISPPQDRFSGANVLTF
j_gene: TRBJ2-6
v_gene: TRBV10-3
abundance: NA
d_gene: NA

CDR3nt: TGCGCCAGCAGCGTGGAGGACAGGGTTTACAATGAGCAGTTCTTC
CDR3aa: CASSVEDRVYNEQFF
j_gene: TRBJ2-1
v_gene: TRBV5-1
abundance: NA
d_gene: TRBD1

CDR3nt: TGTGCCAGCAGTTTCCCGGGACAGCCCTTCCACGAGCAGTACTTC
CDR3aa: CASSFPGQPFHEQYF
j_gene: TRBJ2-7
v_gene: TRBV27
abundance: NA
d_gene: TRBD1

CDR3nt: TGTGCCAGCAGCTTAGTTGCAGGCAAGGTAGTGGCTGAAGCTTTCTTT
CDR3aa: CASSLVAGKVVAEAFF
j_gene: TRBJ1-1
v_gene: TRBV11-2
abundance: NA
d_gene: NA

CDR3nt: TGTGCCACCAGCAGAGGTGGAACGAATGAGCAGTTCTTC
CDR3aa: CATSRGGTNEQFF
j_gene: TRBJ2-1
v_gene: TRBV15
abundance: once
d_gene: NA

CDR3nt: TGCGCCAGCAGTCGAACACTACAGGGGGACTACGAGCAGTACTTC
CDR3aa: CASSRTLQGDYEQYF
j_gene: TRBJ2-7
v_gene: TRBV23-1
abundance: NA
d_gene: TRBD1

CDR3nt: TGTGCCAGCAGTGAGAACGGTCAGGTTTACGAGCAGTACTTC
CDR3aa: CASSENGQVYEQYF
j_gene: TRBJ2-7
v_gene: TRBV6-1
abundance: NA
d_gene: NA

CDR3nt: TGCGCCAGCAGCATGACTAGCGGGAGGGTAGAGACCCAGTACTTC
CDR3aa: CASSMTSGRVETQYF
j_gene: TRBJ2-5
v_gene: TRBV5-1
abundance: NA
d_gene: TRBD2

CDR3nt: TGTGCCAGCAGCTGGGACCTGAGCTCTGGAAACACCATATATTTT
CDR3aa: CASSWDLSSGNTIYF
j_gene: TRBJ1-3
v_gene: TRBV11-1
abundance: once
d_gene: NA

CDR3nt: TGTGCCAGCAGCCACGTGAAGGGTCTAGCTTACAATGAGCAGTTCTTC
CDR3aa: CASSHVKGLAYNEQFF
j_gene: TRBJ2-1
v_gene: TRBV5-8
abundance: once
d_gene: NA

CDR3nt: TGTGCCAGCAGTCCGGGGACGAACACCGGGGAGCTGTTTTTT
CDR3aa: CASSPGTNTGELFF
j_gene: TRBJ2-2
v_gene: TRBV6-6
abundance: NA
d_gene: NA

CDR3nt: TGTGCCAGCAGATTAAAGGATACGCAGTATTTT
CDR3aa: CASRLKDTQYF
j_gene: TRBJ2-3
v_gene: TRBV6-5
abundance: NA
d_gene: NA

CDR3nt: TGTGCCAGCAGCTCGCCTGCACAGGGGATGAATGGCTACACCTTC
CDR3aa: CASSSPAQGMNGYTF
j_gene: TRBJ1-2
v_gene: TRBV28
abundance: NA
d_gene: TRBD1

CDR3nt: TGCGCCAGCAGCACTGAGCCGGGTCCCTACGAGCAGTACTTC
CDR3aa: CASSTEPGPYEQYF
j_gene: TRBJ2-7
v_gene: TRBV5-1
abundance: NA
d_gene: NA

CDR3nt: TGTGCCAGCAGCCCGGGCCAGAACTATGGCTACACCTTC
CDR3aa: CASSPGQNYGYTF
j_gene: TRBJ1-2
v_gene: TRBV4-2
abundance: NA
d_gene: NA

CDR3nt: TGTGCCAGTCGGACTAGCGTAAACACAGATACGCAGTATTTT
CDR3aa: CASRTSVNTDTQYF
j_gene: TRBJ2-3
v_gene: TRBV6-5
abundance: NA
d_gene: TRBD2

CDR3nt: TGTGCCAGCAGCTATGGATTGAACTATGGCTACACCTTC
CDR3aa: CASSYGLNYGYTF
j_gene: TRBJ1-2
v_gene: TRBV7-9
abundance: NA
d_gene: NA

CDR3nt: TGTGCCAGCAGTGCAATGGGAGGCCCAAGCAATCAGCCCCAGCATTTT
CDR3aa: CASSAMGGPSNQPQHF
j_gene: TRBJ1-5
v_gene: TRBV6-1
abundance: NA
d_gene: NA

CDR3nt: TGTGCCAGCAAGTTGGAGCGGGGGAACTACGAGCAGTACTTC
CDR3aa: CASKLERGNYEQYF
j_gene: TRBJ2-7
v_gene: TRBV2
abundance: NA
d_gene: TRBD2

CDR3nt: TGCAGCGTTGAAGAACGCCTGGGCGGCAATGAGCAGTTCTTC
CDR3aa: CSVEERLGGNEQFF
j_gene: TRBJ2-1
v_gene: TRBV29-1
abundance: once
d_gene: NA

CDR3nt: TGTGCCAGCAGCCGGCCGGGGGCAGGGAAGAATCAAGAGACCCAGTACTTC
CDR3aa: CASSRPGAGKNQETQYF
j_gene: TRBJ2-5
v_gene: TRBV5-4
abundance: NA
d_gene: NA

CDR3nt: TGTGCCAGCAGCCCCGGACAGGTTCAATGGCCCCAGCATTTT
CDR3aa: CASSPGQVQWPQHF
j_gene: TRBJ1-5
v_gene: TRBV5-8
abundance: NA
d_gene: TRBD1

CDR3nt: TGTGCCAGCTCACCAGAACAGGCTTTGAACACTGAAGCTTTCTTT
CDR3aa: CASSPEQALNTEAFF
j_gene: TRBJ1-1
v_gene: TRBV18
abundance: once
d_gene: NA

CDR3nt: TGTGCCAGCAGTGGACTCCGGGACGCCGCCGACTTC
CDR3aa: CASSGLRDAADF
j_gene: TRBJ2-7
v_gene: TRBV28
abundance: NA
d_gene: NA

CDR3nt: TGTGCCAGCAACGCTGGTGGAGGCTCTGGGGCCAACGTCCTGACTTTC
CDR3aa: CASNAGGGSGANVLTF
j_gene: TRBJ2-6
v_gene: TRBV7-6
abundance: NA
d_gene: NA

CDR3nt: TGTGCCAGCAGTTTAACGTTTGTCAGGGGCACTGAAGCTTTCTTT
CDR3aa: CASSLTFVRGTEAFF
j_gene: TRBJ1-1
v_gene: TRBV28
abundance: NA
d_gene: NA

CDR3nt: TGTGCCAGCGGCTCTGGTAATTCACCCCTCCACTTT
CDR3aa: CASGSGNSPLHF
j_gene: TRBJ1-6
v_gene: TRBV14
abundance: NA
d_gene: NA

CDR3nt: TGTGCCAGTAGCCAGCACGGGATAGCGGCTCAAGAGACCCAGTACTTC
CDR3aa: CASSQHGIAAQETQYF
j_gene: TRBJ2-5
v_gene: TRBV19
abundance: NA
d_gene: NA

CDR3nt: TGTGCCAGCTCAAGGCGCCTCAATGAACAGTTCTTC
CDR3aa: CASSRRLNEQFF
j_gene: TRBJ2-1
v_gene: TRBV6-5
abundance: NA
d_gene: NA

CDR3nt: TGTGCCAGCAGCGACAAACCCGGGACTAGCGGGCTTGGGCGCAGTGAGCAGTTCTTC
CDR3aa: CASSDKPGTSGLGRSEQFF
j_gene: TRBJ2-1
v_gene: TRBV11-2
abundance: NA
d_gene: TRBD2

CDR3nt: TGTGCCAGCAGTGAATTTAACAGGGTGGGGGAGCAGTACTTC
CDR3aa: CASSEFNRVGEQYF
j_gene: TRBJ2-7
v_gene: TRBV6-1
abundance: NA
d_gene: NA

CDR3nt: TGTGCCAGCAGCCAGCGGGGGAACAAAGAGACCCAGTACTTC
CDR3aa: CASSQRGNKETQYF
j_gene: TRBJ2-5
v_gene: TRBV7-8
abundance: NA
d_gene: TRBD2

CDR3nt: TGTGCCTCAGCCCAGGCCGGCGAGCAGTACTTC
CDR3aa: CASAQAGEQYF
j_gene: TRBJ2-7
v_gene: TRBV6-1
abundance: few
d_gene: NA

CDR3nt: TGTGCCAGCAGCTTAGATGGGACAGGGGGCGGGTACGAGCAGTACTTC
CDR3aa: CASSLDGTGGGYEQYF
j_gene: TRBJ2-7
v_gene: TRBV7-2
abundance: NA
d_gene: TRBD1

CDR3nt: TGTGCCAGCAGCTTAGGAACCGTAGAAAAACTGTTTTTT
CDR3aa: CASSLGTVEKLFF
j_gene: TRBJ1-4
v_gene: TRBV7-2
abundance: NA
d_gene: NA

CDR3nt: TGTGCCTGGATGCCCCGGGACAGGTTCGCCGAGCAGTACTTC
CDR3aa: CAWMPRDRFAEQYF
j_gene: TRBJ2-7
v_gene: TRBV30
abundance: NA
d_gene: TRBD1

CDR3nt: TGTGCCAGCAGCCCGACGACAGATAACTCCTACGAGCAGTACTTC
CDR3aa: CASSPTTDNSYEQYF
j_gene: TRBJ2-7
v_gene: TRBV11-2
abundance: NA
d_gene: NA

CDR3nt: TGTGCCAGCTCACCACCGGTAGGAGGGGGGGCCGCGTCAGAGACCCAGTACTTC
CDR3aa: CASSPPVGGGAASETQYF
j_gene: TRBJ2-5
v_gene: TRBV18
abundance: NA
d_gene: NA

CDR3nt: TGTGCCAGCAGTTCCGCGGCAGGGGACCCCTACGAGCAGTACTTC
CDR3aa: CASSSAAGDPYEQYF
j_gene: TRBJ2-7
v_gene: TRBV28
abundance: NA
d_gene: NA

CDR3nt: TGTGCCACCAAGCGACAGGGGCAAGAGACCCAGTACTTC
CDR3aa: CATKRQGQETQYF
j_gene: TRBJ2-5
v_gene: TRBV19
abundance: NA
d_gene: TRBD1

CDR3nt: TGTGCCTGCACCAAGGGACTAGCGGGAGGGGAGCAGTTCTTC
CDR3aa: CACTKGLAGGEQFF
j_gene: TRBJ2-1
v_gene: TRBV30
abundance: NA
d_gene: TRBD2

CDR3nt: TGCGCCAGCAGCCAAGACACCGACTACGAGCAGTACTTC
CDR3aa: CASSQDTDYEQYF
j_gene: TRBJ2-7
v_gene: TRBV4-1
abundance: NA
d_gene: NA

CDR3nt: TGTGCCTGGAGTGCATATAGGACAGGGAAGGCTGGAAACACCATATATTTT
CDR3aa: CAWSAYRTGKAGNTIYF
j_gene: TRBJ1-3
v_gene: TRBV30
abundance: NA
d_gene: TRBD1

CDR3nt: TGTGCCATCAGTTCAGGGGGGACAGGGAGGAATGGCTACACCTTC
CDR3aa: CAISSGGTGRNGYTF
j_gene: TRBJ1-2
v_gene: TRBV10-3
abundance: NA
d_gene: TRBD1

CDR3nt: TGCGCCAGCAGCCAAGCCCGGACAGGGAACACCGGGGAGCTGTTTTTT
CDR3aa: CASSQARTGNTGELFF
j_gene: TRBJ2-2
v_gene: TRBV4-3
abundance: NA
d_gene: TRBD1

CDR3nt: TGTGCCAGCAGTGAGGAGGGGGGAAGCAATCAGCCCCAGCATTTT
CDR3aa: CASSEEGGSNQPQHF
j_gene: TRBJ1-5
v_gene: TRBV2
abundance: once
d_gene: NA

CDR3nt: TGCGCCACGCGGGCGGGCACAGGGGGCTTCAACTATGGCTACACCTTC
CDR3aa: CATRAGTGGFNYGYTF
j_gene: TRBJ1-2
v_gene: TRBV5-1
abundance: NA
d_gene: TRBD1

CDR3nt: TGCAGCGCGGAGGGACAGGGGGGGTACGAGCAGTACTTC
CDR3aa: CSAEGQGGYEQYF
j_gene: TRBJ2-7
v_gene: TRBV29-1
abundance: NA
d_gene: TRBD1

CDR3nt: TGCGCCAGCAGTAGGGACGGCAATCAGCCCCAGCATTTT
CDR3aa: CASSRDGNQPQHF
j_gene: TRBJ1-5
v_gene: TRBV5-1
abundance: few
d_gene: NA

CDR3nt: TGTGCCAGCGAAGGGGGCCGGTACGAGCAGTACTTC
CDR3aa: CASEGGRYEQYF
j_gene: TRBJ2-7
v_gene: TRBV28
abundance: NA
d_gene: TRBD1

CDR3nt: TGTGCCAGCTCACCATTGCAGGCAACTAATGAAAAACTGTTTTTT
CDR3aa: CASSPLQATNEKLFF
j_gene: TRBJ1-4
v_gene: TRBV18
abundance: NA
d_gene: NA

CDR3nt: TGTGCCAGCAGCTCAGGACAGGGGGCGACCTACGAGCAGTACTTC
CDR3aa: CASSSGQGATYEQYF
j_gene: TRBJ2-7
v_gene: TRBV5-6
abundance: NA
d_gene: TRBD1

CDR3nt: TGCGCCAGCAGTGGTACCCAGACCAATTCACCCCTCCACTTT
CDR3aa: CASSGTQTNSPLHF
j_gene: TRBJ1-6
v_gene: TRBV5-1
abundance: NA
d_gene: NA

CDR3nt: TGTGCCAGCAGTGGCCTTGGGACAGGGGGGGGCTATGGCTACACCTTC
CDR3aa: CASSGLGTGGGYGYTF
j_gene: TRBJ1-2
v_gene: TRBV25-1
abundance: NA
d_gene: TRBD1

CDR3nt: TGTGCCAGCTCAGGACTAGCGGGATCTGGGGAGACCCAGTACTTC
CDR3aa: CASSGLAGSGETQYF
j_gene: TRBJ2-5
v_gene: TRBV18
abundance: NA
d_gene: TRBD2

CDR3nt: TGTGCCAGCAGCCAAGTTCAGGGCTACGAGCAGTACTTC
CDR3aa: CASSQVQGYEQYF
j_gene: TRBJ2-7
v_gene: TRBV4-2
abundance: NA
d_gene: NA

CDR3nt: TGTGCCAGCAGCTTTGGGGGAGAGCAGTACTTC
CDR3aa: CASSFGGEQYF
j_gene: TRBJ2-7
v_gene: TRBV5-6
abundance: NA
d_gene: NA